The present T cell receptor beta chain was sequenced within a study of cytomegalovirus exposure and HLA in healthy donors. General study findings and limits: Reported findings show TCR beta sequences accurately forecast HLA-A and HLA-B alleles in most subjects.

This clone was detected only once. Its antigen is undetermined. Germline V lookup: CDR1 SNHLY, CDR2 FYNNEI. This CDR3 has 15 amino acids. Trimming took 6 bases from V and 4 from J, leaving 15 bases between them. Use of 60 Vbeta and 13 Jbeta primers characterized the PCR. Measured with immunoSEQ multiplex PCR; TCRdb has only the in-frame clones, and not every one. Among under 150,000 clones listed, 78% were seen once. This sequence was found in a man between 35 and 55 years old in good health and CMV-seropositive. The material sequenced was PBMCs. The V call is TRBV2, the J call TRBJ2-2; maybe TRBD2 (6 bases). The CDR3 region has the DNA TGTGCCAGCAGGCTTGCCGGAGGGCCCACCGGGGAGCTGTTTTTT. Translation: CASRLAGGPTGELFF. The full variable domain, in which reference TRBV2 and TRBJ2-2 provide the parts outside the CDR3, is EPEVTQTPSHQVTQMGQEVILRCVPISNHLYFYWYRQILGQKVEFLVSFYNNEISEKSEIFDDQFSVERPDGSNFTLKIRSTKLEDSAMYFCASRLAGGPTGELFFGEGSRLTVL.